The next 14 T cell receptor beta chains were all read from a single sample in a study of blood T cell repertoires in COVID-19. Clones were read by immunoSEQ multiplex PCR, and TCRdb kept only the in-frame ones, dropping some. The table has roughly 70,000 clones, 80% to 95% seen once; the top ten hold around 12%. Sequenced sample: peripheral blood. Receptors were obtained from a human donor with active COVID-19. The donor label of this sample is uncertain.

V gene TRBV6-5 combines with J gene TRBJ1-2, with TRBD1 matching over 8 bases. V shed 5 bases and J 6 bases; nucleotides not matched to a gene: 2. Per the germline V gene, CDR1 is MNHEY and CDR2 is SVGAGI. This CDR3 spans 12 amino acids. CDR3 loop: CASSKDRDGYTF. The CDR3 nucleotides read TGTGCCAGCAGTAAGGACAGGGATGGCTACACCTTC.

V usage is TRBV6-4 and J usage is TRBJ2-7, with D tentatively TRBD1 (6 bases). The CDR3 is 14 residues long. CDR1 is MRHNA and CDR2 is SNTAGT in the germline V gene. V was cut by 6 bases and J by 1 base, with 13 bases left in between. The CDR3 coding sequence is TGTGCCAGCAGCCCCCTACAGGGATCCTACGAGCAGTACTTC. Its protein is CASSPLQGSYEQYF.

The J gene is TRBJ2-2, the V gene TRBV28; 13 bases are shared with TRBD2. This CDR3 has 16 residues. J gave up 9 bases and V 2 bases, and 6 bases lay outside the gene matches. Germline CDR1 is MDHEN and CDR2 is SYDVKM. The CDR3 region has the DNA TGTGCCAGCAGTTTAAGGACTAGCGGGAGATGGAGGGAGCTGTTTTTT. Amino acid sequence: CASSLRTSGRWRELFF.

V is TRBV9 and J is TRBJ2-5, with 8 positions matching TRBD2. Germline V CDR1 and CDR2: SGDLS, YYNGEE. The CDR3 has 16 residues. V lost 0 bases and J lost 1; bases outside the gene matches: 5. CDR3 amino acids: CASSVGVAGSQETQYF. DNA of the CDR3: TGTGCCAGCAGCGTAGGTGTAGCGGGGTCCCAAGAGACCCAGTACTTC.

This chain links TRBV15 with TRBJ2-7, with 7 bases that match TRBD2. V lost 4 bases to trimming and J lost 2 bases; unmatched junction nucleotides: 8. The CDR3 is 15 residues long. Germline loops: CDR1 LNHNV, CDR2 YYDKDF (reference sequence). CDR3 protein: CATSNGGSRAYEQYF. CDR3 bases: TGTGCCACCAGCAATGGCGGGAGTAGGGCCTACGAGCAGTACTTC.

The rearrangement links TRBV18 to TRBJ2-2; the match to TRBD1 covers 9 bases. CDR1 and CDR2 (germline): KGHSH, LQKENI. The CDR3 runs 16 residues. The V gene end was trimmed by 5 bases and the J gene end by 1 base; junction bases not matched to a gene: 5. In nucleotides, the CDR3 is TGTGCCAGCTCATCTCCGGGACAGGGGAACACCGGGGAGCTGTTTTTT. Amino acid sequence: CASSSPGQGNTGELFF.

The rearrangement uses TRBV19 and TRBJ2-7; TRBD2 matches 7 bases. CDR3 length: 15 residues. J was trimmed by 0 bases and V by 7 bases; bases with no gene match: 9. CDR1 and CDR2 from the germline V gene are LNHDA and SQIVND (reference sequence). CDR3 coding DNA: TGTGCCAGTACCCCTCGGGGGGACCTCTCCTACGAGCAGTACTTC. It codes for CASTPRGDLSYEQYF.

This clone appeared a few times. The J gene is TRBJ2-7, the V gene TRBV7-2; 9 bases match TRBD2. This CDR3 region has 15 residues. J lost 2 bases, V lost 6 bases, and 8 bases had no gene match. The germline CDR1 and CDR2 sequences are SGHTA and FQGNSA. The CDR3 reads CASSREGGRAYEQYF. CDR3 coding DNA: TGTGCCAGCAGTCGCGAGGGCGGGAGGGCCTACGAGCAGTACTTC. The whole variable domain, filled in from reference TRBV7-2 and TRBJ2-7, reads GAGVSQSPSNKVTEKGKDVELRCDPISGHTALYWYRQSLGQGLEFLIYFQGNSAPDKSGLPSDRFSAERTGGSVSTLTIQRTQQEDSAVYLCASSREGGRAYEQYFGPGTRLTVT.

The V call is TRBV7-9, the J call TRBJ1-4; D unclear. This CDR3 spans 15 amino acids. V gave up 5 bases and J gave up 1 base, with 11 bases separating them. Germline V CDR1 and CDR2: SEHNR, FQNEAQ (reference sequence). The CDR3: CASSTGRVTNEKLFF. The CDR3, as DNA: TGTGCCAGCAGCACCGGGAGGGTAACTAATGAAAAACTGTTTTTT.

The gene calls are TRBV5-1 and TRBJ2-2; perhaps TRBD1 as D (5 bases). This CDR3 has 15 amino acids. Between the trimmed V and J ends, which lost 0 bases and 1 base, there was a span of 7 bases. The germline gives CDR1 SGHRS, CDR2 YFSETQ. The CDR3 nucleotides read TGCGCCAGCAGCTTGGGGACAAGGAACACCGGGGAGCTGTTTTTT. This translates into CASSLGTRNTGELFF.

The chain carries TRBV12-3 or TRBV12-4 and TRBJ2-5; perhaps TRBD1 as D (5 bases). The J call is doubtful: the DNA matches TRBJ2-7 better. The CDR3 covers 12 residues. The CDR3 sequence is CASSLGLDEQYF. The DNA for the CDR3 is TGTGCCAGCAGTTTGGGGCTCGACGAGCAGTACTTC.

The genes are TRBV4-2 and TRBJ1-2; TRBD1 matches 8 bases. Germline assignment: CDR1 LGHNA and CDR2 YNFKEQ. The CDR3 sequence is 15 residues long. V was pared by 1 base and J by 4 bases, with 5 bases of the junction left unmatched. This chain's CDR3 is CASSQGDRSTYGYTF. The CDR3 region has the DNA TGTGCCAGCAGCCAAGGGGACAGGTCCACCTATGGCTACACCTTC.

The chain is built from TRBV5-1 and TRBJ2-1, with a tentative D call TRBD2 (5 bases). Trimming left V 1 base short and J 9 bases short, with 14 bases between. The CDR3 spans 14 residues. The germline gives CDR1 SGHRS, CDR2 YFSETQ. CDR3 sequence reads: CASSLRSLAVEQFF. The CDR3 DNA follows: TGCGCCAGCAGCTTGCGTTCCCTAGCAGTTGAGCAGTTCTTC.

The V and J genes are TRBV6-5 and TRBJ2-2; TRBD1 aligns across 7 bases. CDR1 and CDR2 (germline): MNHEY, SVGAGI. CDR3 length: 16 amino acids. With V trimmed by 2 bases and J by 4 bases, 7 bases remained unmatched. For the CDR3, the DNA is TGTGCCAGCAGTTACCGAGGGGGCGCGGGCACCGGGGAGCTGTTTTTT. This codes for CASSYRGGAGTGELFF.